This T cell receptor beta chain was captured in a study of regulatory T cells in long-lasting Graves disease. Study overall: With positive TSH receptor antibodies and over 5 years of antithyroid drugs, Graves' disease was considered persistent. Study-level results: Sharing of public clonotypes was greater in persistent patients (2,741) than in new patients (about 970). Under persistent disease, TRBV28, TRBJ1-2 and TRBJ2-5 were used preferentially.

Documented time point: persistent/refractory GD, antithyroid drugs over 5 years with positive TRAb. The TCR library was made from RNA extracted from PBMCs. A word on this clonotype: Its antigen is not known.

Deletions cut 1 base from V and 5 bases from J, with 12 bases between. The CDR3 extends over 15 amino acids. CDR1 SGHAT and CDR2 FQNNGV come from the germline V gene. Relying on iRepertoire HTBI primers and Arm-PCR of CDR3 regions, the team built TCR beta libraries. TCRdb passed the multiplex PCR reads through MiXCR, listing each CDR3 protein once. The sample has 500,000 to 800,000 distinct CDR3 sequences, about 30% seen once; the top ten hold under 55%. The rearrangement links TRBV11-2 to TRBJ1-5; no clear D. This receptor was taken from a female donor with Graves disease. The sequencing here drew on peripheral blood mononuclear cells (PBMCs), taken when the disease was refractory, from a patient treated with antithyroid drugs. CDR3 sequence: CASSLGLRGDQPQHF. DNA of the CDR3: TGTGCCAGCAGCTTAGGTTTGCGGGGAGATCAGCCCCAGCATTTT. The full variable domain, its missing parts supplied by reference TRBV11-2 and TRBJ1-5, is EAGVAQSPRYKIIEKRQSVAFWCNPISGHATLYWYQQILGQGPKLLIQFQNNGVVDDSQLPKDRFSAERLKGVDSTLKIQPAKLEDSAVYLCASSLGLRGDQPQHFGDGTRLSIL.